The 32 T cell receptor beta chains listed next were all sequenced from one sample in a study of blood T cell repertoires in COVID-19. Sequencing used immunoSEQ multiplex PCR; TCRdb keeps in-frame clones, though not all of them. The sample lists about 140,000 clones, approximately 81% seen once, with 4.5% to 5.5% in the top ten. Sequencing was done on a sample of PBMCs or T cells enriched from blood (not recorded which). The receptors were sampled from a man aged 40-49 years with acute COVID-19.

About this clone itself: At one boundary the junction diverges from the germline segment, which might be a read error. The chain recombines TRBV7-2 with TRBJ1-2; TRBD1 is a possible D gene (5 bases). There are 15 residues in the CDR3. Per the germline V gene, CDR1 is SGHTA and CDR2 is FQGNSA. CDR3 loop: CASGLAPGKAYGYTF. The CDR3 bases are TGTGCCAGCGGCTTAGCGCCAGGGAAGGCCTATGGCTACACCTTC.

This chain links TRBV27 with TRBJ1-2; D may be TRBD1 (5 bases). Germline-derived CDR1 and CDR2 are MNHEY and SMNVEV (reference sequence). Trimming removed 4 bases at V and 7 bases at J, with 16 bases between. The CDR3 has 14 amino acids. CDR3 amino acids: CASSSLEGMGGYTF. CDR3 sequence (DNA): TGTGCCAGCAGTTCCCTGGAGGGGATGGGTGGCTACACCTTC.

This chain connects TRBV7-8 to TRBJ2-1; 12 bases line up with TRBD2. Germline V lookup: CDR1 SGHVS, CDR2 FQNEAQ. The CDR3 sequence is 16 residues long. The ends lost 5 bases at V and 4 bases at J; junction bases unmatched: 6. The chain's CDR3 is CASSPSGGALYNEQFF. The CDR3 coding sequence is TGTGCCAGCAGCCCTAGCGGGGGGGCATTATACAATGAGCAGTTCTTC.

The genes are TRBV5-4 and TRBJ2-2; no clear D. The CDR3 extends over 14 amino acids. Germline lookup yields CDR1 SGHNT and CDR2 YYREEE (reference sequence). Trimming cost V 0 bases and J 3 bases, with 6 bases left between them. DNA of the CDR3: TGTGCCAGCAGCTTGGCGTCAGACACCGGGGAGCTGTTTTTT. Its translation is CASSLASDTGELFF.

The rearrangement links TRBV6-5 to TRBJ2-7, with D hard to call. CDR3 size: 11 residues. V gave up 7 bases and J gave up 4 bases, with 8 bases separating them. Germline CDR1 MNHEY, CDR2 SVGAGI. The chain's CDR3 is CASTSAYEQYF. The CDR3 DNA sequence: TGTGCCAGCACTTCCGCGTACGAGCAGTACTTC.

This sequence joins TRBV29-1 and TRBJ2-1; D gene uncertain. The CDR3 runs to 11 residues. V was pared by 6 bases and J by 8 bases, with 11 bases between. Germline V gene sequence: CDR1 SQVTM, CDR2 ANQGSEA. The CDR3 nucleotides read TGCAGCGTAAGGAGCTGGTATGAGCAGTTCTTC. Translating gives CSVRSWYEQFF.

The chain uses TRBV13 and TRBJ2-6; TRBD1 might be the D (5 bases). CDR1 is PRHDT and CDR2 is FYEKMQ in the germline V gene (reference sequence). V lost 5 bases, J lost 1 base, and 18 bases lay in between. This CDR3 region has 18 residues. The DNA for the CDR3 is TGTGCCAGCAGCACCCCCCGCAGGGTTCTTTCTGGGGCCAACGTCCTGACTTTC. Protein product: CASSTPRRVLSGANVLTF.

This chain links TRBV30 with TRBJ1-5; 8 nucleotides line up with TRBD1. Trimming removed 1 base from V and 2 bases from J; junction bases left unmatched: 7. This CDR3 contains 16 residues. The germline V gene has CDR1 GTSNPN and CDR2 SVGIG (reference sequence). CDR3 amino acids: CAWSGPGGLGNQPQHF. In DNA, the CDR3 is TGTGCCTGGAGTGGGCCAGGGGGCCTAGGCAATCAGCCCCAGCATTTT.

This chain uses TRBV5-8 with TRBJ1-4, with a possible D match to TRBD1 (5 bases). This CDR3 contains 15 residues. The V end lost 3 bases, the J end lost 7 bases, and 16 bases lay between the germline ends. Germline CDR1 SGHTS, CDR2 YDEGEE. The CDR3 sequence: CASSWTVGQGEKLFF. The CDR3 bases are TGTGCCAGCAGCTGGACCGTGGGGCAAGGTGAAAAACTGTTTTTT.

The CDR3 nucleotides read TGTGCCACCAGCATGGGACAGGGGGGCTATGGCTACACCTTC. Its protein product is CATSMGQGGYGYTF. The gene calls are TRBV15 and TRBJ1-2; 11 bases are shared with TRBD1. The germline CDR1 and CDR2 sequences are LNHNV and YYDKDF (reference sequence). With V trimmed by 4 bases and J by 4 bases, 2 bases remained unmatched. The CDR3 sequence is 14 residues long.

This chain links TRBV7-9 with TRBJ2-1, with 14 nucleotides matching TRBD2. The V segment lost 6 bases and the J segment 8 bases; nucleotides outside the gene matches: 3. CDR1 is SEHNR and CDR2 is FQNEAQ in the germline V gene (reference sequence). CDR3 length: 14 amino acids. The CDR3 coding sequence is TGTGCCAGCAGAGGGACTAGCGGGGGCGATGAGCAGTTCTTC. This translates into CASRGTSGGDEQFF.

The chain combines TRBV12-3 or TRBV12-4 with TRBJ1-4, with TRBD1 matching over 9 bases. Germline trimming cut 5 bases from V and 9 bases from J; bases unmatched to any gene: 4. This CDR3 spans 13 amino acids. CDR3 DNA sequence: TGTGCCAGCAGTCCGGGACAGGGCCAAAAACTGTTTTTT. Amino acid sequence: CASSPGQGQKLFF.

The J gene is TRBJ1-5, the V gene TRBV5-1; 9 nucleotides agree with TRBD1. V was pared by 3 bases and J by 3 bases, with 4 bases of the junction left unmatched. Germline V gives CDR1 SGHRS, CDR2 YFSETQ. The CDR3 is made up of 15 amino acids. The CDR3 region is CASSYWTGVNQPQHF. The CDR3 DNA is TGCGCCAGCAGCTACTGGACAGGGGTCAATCAGCCCCAGCATTTT.

In DNA, the CDR3 is TGTGCCAGCAGCCACGGGAAGTTTTCACCCCTCCACTTT. It encodes CASSHGKFSPLHF. The chain is built from TRBV14 and TRBJ1-6; D gene uncertain. CDR1 SGHDN and CDR2 FVKESK come from the germline V gene. The CDR3 has 13 amino acids. V dropped 3 bases and J dropped 9 bases, with 9 bases sitting between them. The full variable domain, its missing parts supplied by reference TRBV14 and TRBJ1-6, is EAGVTQFPSHSVIEKGQTVTLRCDPISGHDNLYWYRRVMGKEIKFLLHFVKESKQDESGMPNNRFLAERTGGTYSTLKVQPAELEDSGVYFCASSHGKFSPLHFGNGTRLTVT.

The table lists this clone with a count of one. The CDR3 nucleotides are TGTGCCAGCGCACTGGATAATTCACCCCTCCACTTT. Protein sequence: CASALDNSPLHF. This chain links TRBV2 with TRBJ1-6; unclear D gene. Germline V gene sequence: CDR1 SNHLY, CDR2 FYNNEI. CDR3 size: 12 residues. With 8 bases removed from V and 5 bases from J, the gap between germline ends came to 7 bases. Full variable domain (remainder filled in from reference TRBV2 and TRBJ1-6): EPEVTQTPSHQVTQMGQEVILRCVPISNHLYFYWYRQILGQKVEFLVSFYNNEISEKSEIFDDQFSVERPDGSNFTLKIRSTKLEDSAMYFCASALDNSPLHFGNGTRLTVT.

The gene calls are TRBV28 and TRBJ1-2; D not resolved. Trimming took off 3 bases at V and 4 bases at J, with 9 bases between the two ends. This CDR3 region has 13 residues. Looked up from germline, CDR1 is MDHEN and CDR2 is SYDVKM. CDR3 sequence (DNA): TGTGCCAGCAGTTTGACGGGTACCTATGGCTACACCTTC. Amino acid sequence: CASSLTGTYGYTF.

The V call is TRBV11-2, the J call TRBJ1-1, with 7 bases that match TRBD1. This CDR3 has 16 residues. J was trimmed by 2 bases and V by 5 bases; bases with no gene match: 11. CDR1 is SGHAT, CDR2 FQNNGV, per germline. The chain's CDR3 is CASSPDRDLINTEAFF. The CDR3 DNA reads as TGTGCCAGCAGCCCCGACAGGGACCTAATAAACACTGAAGCTTTCTTT.

Only a few counts were recorded for this clone. In DNA, the CDR3 is TGTGCCAGCAGCTTGGCCGGGCAGGGACACCCCTATGGCAATCAGCCCCAGCATTTT. Amino acids: CASSLAGQGHPYGNQPQHF. The chain carries TRBV5-6 and TRBJ1-5, with D possibly TRBD1 on 6 matching bases. Germline CDR1 reads SGHDT; CDR2 reads YYEEEE. The germline V and J ends were trimmed by 0 bases and 2 bases, with 21 bases remaining between them. CDR3 length: 19 amino acids.

The chain has TRBV4-3 and TRBJ1-1, with TRBD1 as a possible D gene (6 bases). V dropped 5 bases and J dropped 0 bases, with 16 bases sitting between them. The germline V gene encodes CDR1 LGHNA and CDR2 YSLEER. The CDR3 is 16 amino acids. Written as DNA, the CDR3 is TGCGCCAGCAGCGGAAAAGGGGGAGCGTTGAACACTGAAGCTTTCTTT. It codes for CASSGKGGALNTEAFF.

V usage is TRBV21-1 and J usage is TRBJ1-2; TRBD1 is taken as the D call from the table, unchecked against the DNA. TRBV21-1 is designated a pseudogene. The CDR3 consists of 18 residues. The CDR3 DNA follows: TGTGCCAGCAGCTCAAGGACCGGGACAGGGGTTTGTGGCTATGGCTACACCTTC. Amino acid sequence: CASSSRTGTGVCGYGYTF.

This chain uses TRBV5-6 with TRBJ1-1, with unresolved D. The CDR3 extends over 16 amino acids. Germline assignment: CDR1 SGHDT and CDR2 YYEEEE. V was pared by 4 bases and J by 4 bases, with 20 bases between. DNA of the CDR3: TGTGCCAGCAGCGACACAAATCGGCAAAGAGTCACTGAAGCTTTCTTT. It encodes CASSDTNRQRVTEAFF. Based on the CDR3 plus reference TRBV5-6 and TRBJ1-1, the full variable domain is DAGVTQSPTHLIKTRGQQVTLRCSPKSGHDTVSWYQQALGQGPQFIFQYYEEEERQRGNFPDRFSGHQFPNYSSELNVNALLLGDSALYLCASSDTNRQRVTEAFFGQGTRLTVV.

V gene TRBV7-2 combines with J gene TRBJ1-6, with 8 nucleotides matching TRBD1. This CDR3 has 15 residues. From germline, CDR1 is SGHTA and CDR2 FQGNSA. V gave up 0 bases and J gave up 8 bases; unmatched junction bases: 3. The CDR3 region is CASSLAGQGDSPLHF. As DNA, the CDR3 is TGTGCCAGCAGCTTAGCCGGACAGGGAGATTCACCCCTCCACTTT.

Here the CDR3 DNA reads TGCGCCAGCAGCCCGTCCGGGACTGGAAACACCATATATTTT. Protein sequence: CASSPSGTGNTIYF. The rearrangement links TRBV5-1 to TRBJ1-3; D gene uncertain. This CDR3 has 14 residues. CDR1 SGHRS and CDR2 YFSETQ come from the germline V gene. Trimming pared 4 bases from V and 2 bases from J, leaving 10 bases between.

This clone was observed a single time. The chain uses TRBV6-5 and TRBJ1-1; D perhaps matches TRBD1 (5 bases). Deletions cut 2 bases from V and 8 bases from J, with 18 bases between. The CDR3 spans 15 residues. The V gene's germline CDR1 is MNHEY and CDR2 SVGAGI. The chain's CDR3 is CASSYDTGENREAFF. In DNA, the CDR3 is TGTGCCAGCAGTTACGACACGGGGGAAAATAGGGAAGCTTTCTTT.

The gene calls are TRBV15 and TRBJ1-5; 8 nucleotides agree with TRBD1. The germline V gene has CDR1 LNHNV and CDR2 YYDKDF (reference sequence). Unmatched junction bases numbered 3, after V lost 3 bases and J lost 5 bases. The CDR3 has 14 amino acids. The CDR3: CATSRTGEHQPQHF. CDR3 coding DNA: TGTGCCACCAGCAGGACAGGGGAACATCAGCCCCAGCATTTT. Looking up the rest from reference TRBV15 and TRBJ1-5 gives the full variable domain: DAMVIQNPRYQVTQFGKPVTLSCSQTLNHNVMYWYQQKSSQAPKLLFHYYDKDFNNEADTPDNFQSRRPNTSFCFLDIRSPGLGDTAMYLCATSRTGEHQPQHFGDGTRLSIL.

The V gene is TRBV5-6, the J gene TRBJ1-5, with D maybe TRBD1 (5 bases). Trimming stripped 7 bases from V and 2 bases from J, with 10 bases between. Germline CDR1 and CDR2: SGHDT and YYEEEE. The CDR3 spans 13 residues. CDR3: CASGLQGNQPQHF. As DNA, the CDR3 is TGTGCCAGCGGGTTACAGGGCAATCAGCCCCAGCATTTT. Full variable domain (outside the CDR3, taken from reference TRBV5-6 and TRBJ1-5): DAGVTQSPTHLIKTRGQQVTLRCSPKSGHDTVSWYQQALGQGPQFIFQYYEEEERQRGNFPDRFSGHQFPNYSSELNVNALLLGDSALYLCASGLQGNQPQHFGDGTRLSIL.

This CDR3 reads CAISSIDAGTENTEAFF. CDR3 sequence (DNA): TGTGCCATCAGTTCCATTGATGCCGGGACAGAGAACACTGAAGCTTTCTTT. The rearrangement uses TRBV10-3 and TRBJ1-1; 7 bases line up with TRBD1. This CDR3 comprises 17 residues. V lost 5 bases to trimming and J lost 1 base; unmatched junction nucleotides: 13. Germline loops: CDR1 ENHRY, CDR2 SYGVKD.

V usage is TRBV10-3 and J usage is TRBJ2-1; 10 bases line up with TRBD1. Trimming at V came to 5 bases and at J to 6 bases, leaving 7 bases not matched to a gene. The CDR3 runs to 15 residues. Looked up from germline, CDR1 is ENHRY and CDR2 is SYGVKD. DNA for the CDR3: TGTGCCATCAGTATGGGACAGGGGATGATCAATGAGCAGTTCTTC. It is translated as CAISMGQGMINEQFF.

The chain couples TRBV6-5 to TRBJ1-2; tentative D call: TRBD1 (6 bases). This CDR3 comprises 14 residues. V was trimmed by 5 bases and J by 4 bases, leaving 14 bases between them. Germline lookup yields CDR1 MNHEY and CDR2 SVGAGI. The CDR3: CASSIRTASYGYTF. Written as DNA, the CDR3 is TGTGCCAGCAGTATTAGGACAGCCAGCTATGGCTACACCTTC.

The chain is built from TRBV9 and TRBJ1-1, with D possibly being TRBD1 (5 bases). Germline CDR1 is SGDLS and CDR2 is YYNGEE. This CDR3 comprises 12 residues. The V and J ends lost 7 bases and 8 bases respectively, with 15 bases between them. The CDR3 coding sequence is TGTGCCAGCTCCGGCGGGGGAAAAGAAGCTTTCTTT. Protein product: CASSGGGKEAFF.

The chain has TRBV30 and TRBJ1-5; tentatively, D is TRBD1 (5 bases). The CDR3 spans 15 residues. CDR1 GTSNPN and CDR2 SVGIG come from the germline V gene (reference sequence). V dropped 0 bases and J dropped 0 bases, with 9 bases sitting between them. CDR3 in DNA: TGTGCCTGGAGTGTTAGTGGGGCTAGCAATCAGCCCCAGCATTTT. Translation gives CAWSVSGASNQPQHF.

As DNA, the CDR3 is TGTGCCAGCAGTCTAGCGGGGCTAACCTACGAGCAGTACTTC. Protein product: CASSLAGLTYEQYF. The rearrangement joins TRBV6-5 to TRBJ2-7; 9 bases line up with TRBD2. CDR1 is MNHEY, CDR2 SVGAGI, per germline. The CDR3 covers 14 residues. The ends lost 5 bases at V and 2 bases at J; junction bases unmatched: 4.